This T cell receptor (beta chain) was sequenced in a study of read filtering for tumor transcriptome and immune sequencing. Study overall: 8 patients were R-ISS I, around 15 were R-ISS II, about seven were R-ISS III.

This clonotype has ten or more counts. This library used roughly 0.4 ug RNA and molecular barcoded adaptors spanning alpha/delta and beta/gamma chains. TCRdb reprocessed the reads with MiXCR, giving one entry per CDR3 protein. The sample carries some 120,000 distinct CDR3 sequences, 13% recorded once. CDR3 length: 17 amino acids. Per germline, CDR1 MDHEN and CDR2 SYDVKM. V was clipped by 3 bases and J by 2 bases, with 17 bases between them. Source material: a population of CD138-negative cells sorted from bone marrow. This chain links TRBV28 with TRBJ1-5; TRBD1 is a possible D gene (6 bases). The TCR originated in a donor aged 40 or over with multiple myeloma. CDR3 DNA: TGTGCCAGCAGTTTCTGGGAGGGGGGCGGAGGCAATCAGCCCCAGCATTTT. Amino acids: CASSFWEGGGGNQPQHF.